This TCR beta chain was profiled in a study of blood T cell repertoires in COVID-19. In the study overall: Sites across the United States, Italy and Spain contributed samples from acute and convalescent COVID-19. Sources were T cells, B-cell-depleted T cells, or PBMCs; the material itself was cDNA or gDNA.

The germline gives CDR1 SEHNR, CDR2 FQNEAQ (reference sequence). The germline V and J ends were trimmed by 7 bases and 8 bases, with 20 bases remaining between them. The CDR3 spans 14 residues. Original data processing: How many nucleated cells were present was estimated from reference gene primer amplification. Produced via immunoSEQ multiplex PCR; TCRdb's table is partial and in-frame only. The V and J calls and the clone size are those of that table, but D and trimming were determined from the DNA. The sample consists of 90,000 to 120,000 clones, 84% of them appearing once. This clonotype originated in a human donor in a cohort sampled during active COVID-19. What was sequenced was peripheral blood. This chain links TRBV7-9 with TRBJ1-2; D is perhaps TRBD1 (5 bases). The CDR3 loop is CASTTPAGFWGYTF. The CDR3 DNA follows: TGTGCCAGCACCACCCCTGCAGGGTTTTGGGGCTACACCTTC.